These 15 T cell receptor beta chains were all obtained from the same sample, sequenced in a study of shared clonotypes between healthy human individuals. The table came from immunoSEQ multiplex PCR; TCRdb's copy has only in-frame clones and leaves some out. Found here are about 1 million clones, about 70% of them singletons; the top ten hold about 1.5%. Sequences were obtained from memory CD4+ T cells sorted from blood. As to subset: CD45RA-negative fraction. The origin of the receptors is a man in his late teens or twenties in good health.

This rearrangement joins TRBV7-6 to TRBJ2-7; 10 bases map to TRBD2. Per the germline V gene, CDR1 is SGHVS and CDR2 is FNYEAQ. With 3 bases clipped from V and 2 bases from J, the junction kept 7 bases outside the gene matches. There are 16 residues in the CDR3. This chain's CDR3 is CASSFGLAGETYEQYF. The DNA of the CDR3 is TGTGCCAGCAGCTTTGGGCTAGCGGGGGAAACCTACGAGCAGTACTTC.

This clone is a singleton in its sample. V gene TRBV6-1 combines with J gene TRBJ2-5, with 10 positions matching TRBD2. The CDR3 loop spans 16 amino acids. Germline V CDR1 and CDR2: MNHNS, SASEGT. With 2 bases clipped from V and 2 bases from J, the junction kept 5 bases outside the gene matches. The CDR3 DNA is TGTGCCAGCAGTGAATGGGGTAGCGGGGGGCAAGAGACCCAGTACTTC. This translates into CASSEWGSGGQETQYF.

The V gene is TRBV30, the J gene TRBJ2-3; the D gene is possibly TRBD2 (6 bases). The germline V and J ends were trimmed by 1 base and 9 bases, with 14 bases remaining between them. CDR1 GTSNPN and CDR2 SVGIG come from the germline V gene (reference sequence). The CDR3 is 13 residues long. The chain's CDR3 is CAWSADGRGTQYF. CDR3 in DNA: TGTGCCTGGAGTGCCGACGGGCGGGGAACGCAGTATTTT.

CDR3 sequence reads: CASSQRSPTDTQYF. The CDR3 DNA sequence: TGTGCCAGCAGCCAGCGGAGTCCCACAGATACGCAGTATTTT. V usage is TRBV14 and J usage is TRBJ2-3; D is ambiguous. CDR1 and CDR2 (germline): SGHDN, FVKESK. The CDR3 runs 14 residues. V was clipped by 3 bases and J by 2 bases, with 9 bases between them. Supplemented by reference TRBV14 and TRBJ2-3, the full variable domain reads EAGVTQFPSHSVIEKGQTVTLRCDPISGHDNLYWYRRVMGKEIKFLLHFVKESKQDESGMPNNRFLAERTGGTYSTLKVQPAELEDSGVYFCASSQRSPTDTQYFGPGTRLTVL.

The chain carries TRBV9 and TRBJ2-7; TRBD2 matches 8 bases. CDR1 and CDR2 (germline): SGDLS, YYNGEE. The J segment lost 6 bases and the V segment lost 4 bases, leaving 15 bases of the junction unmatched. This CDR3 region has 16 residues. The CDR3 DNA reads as TGTGCCAGCAGCCCCTCGAATAGCGGGGTAGTTAGCGAGCAGTACTTC. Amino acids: CASSPSNSGVVSEQYF. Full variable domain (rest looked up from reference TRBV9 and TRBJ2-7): DSGVTQTPKHLITATGQRVTLRCSPRSGDLSVYWYQQSLDQGLQFLIQYYNGEERAKGNILERFSAQQFPDLHSELNLSSLELGDSALYFCASSPSNSGVVSEQYFGPGTRLTVT.

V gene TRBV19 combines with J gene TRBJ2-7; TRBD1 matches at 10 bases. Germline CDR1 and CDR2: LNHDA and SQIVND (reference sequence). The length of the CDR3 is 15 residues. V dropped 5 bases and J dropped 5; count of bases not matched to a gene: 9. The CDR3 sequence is CASSRAGTGEHEQYF. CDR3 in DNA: TGTGCCAGTAGTCGGGCCGGGACAGGGGAACACGAGCAGTACTTC. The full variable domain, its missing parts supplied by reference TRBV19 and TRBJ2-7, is DGGITQSPKYLFRKEGQNVTLSCEQNLNHDAMYWYRQDPGQGLRLIYYSQIVNDFQKGDIAEGYSVSREKKESFPLTVTSAQKNPTAFYLCASSRAGTGEHEQYFGPGTRLTVT.

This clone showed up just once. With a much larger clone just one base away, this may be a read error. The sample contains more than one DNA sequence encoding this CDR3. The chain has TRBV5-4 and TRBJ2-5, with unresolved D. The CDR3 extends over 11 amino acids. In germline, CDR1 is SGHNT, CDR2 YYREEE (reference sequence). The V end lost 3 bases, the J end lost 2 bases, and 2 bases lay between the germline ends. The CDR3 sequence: CASSYQETQYF. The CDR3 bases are TGTGCCAGCAGCTATCAAGAGACCCAGTACTTC.

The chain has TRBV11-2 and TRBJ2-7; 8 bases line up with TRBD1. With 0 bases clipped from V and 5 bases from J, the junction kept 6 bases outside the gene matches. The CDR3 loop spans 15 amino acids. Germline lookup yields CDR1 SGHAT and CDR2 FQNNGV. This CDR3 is CASSLDRAGGNEQYF. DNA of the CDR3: TGTGCCAGCAGCTTAGATCGGGCAGGGGGCAACGAGCAGTACTTC.

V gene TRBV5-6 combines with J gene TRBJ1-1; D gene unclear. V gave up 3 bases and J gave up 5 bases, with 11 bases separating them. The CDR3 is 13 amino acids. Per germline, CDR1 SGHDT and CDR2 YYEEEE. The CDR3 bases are TGTGCCAGCAGCTCTCTGGGGAGTACTGAAGCTTTCTTT. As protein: CASSSLGSTEAFF.

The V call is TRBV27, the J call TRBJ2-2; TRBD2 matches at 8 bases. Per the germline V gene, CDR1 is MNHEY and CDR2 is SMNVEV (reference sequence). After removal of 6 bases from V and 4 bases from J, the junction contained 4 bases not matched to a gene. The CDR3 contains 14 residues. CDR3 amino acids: CASRLAGSTGELFF. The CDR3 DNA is TGTGCCAGCAGATTAGCGGGGAGCACCGGGGAGCTGTTTTTT.

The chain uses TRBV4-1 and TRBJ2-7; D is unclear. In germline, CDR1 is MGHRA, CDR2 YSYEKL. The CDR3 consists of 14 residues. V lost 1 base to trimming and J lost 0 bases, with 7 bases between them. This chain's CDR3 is CASSQGADSYEQYF. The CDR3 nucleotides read TGCGCCAGCAGCCAAGGGGCAGACTCCTACGAGCAGTACTTC.

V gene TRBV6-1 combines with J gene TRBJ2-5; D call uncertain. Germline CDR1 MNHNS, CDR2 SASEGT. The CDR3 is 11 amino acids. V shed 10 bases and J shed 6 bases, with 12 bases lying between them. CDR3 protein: CATSVFQTQYF. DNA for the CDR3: TGTGCCACCTCAGTCTTCCAGACCCAGTACTTC.

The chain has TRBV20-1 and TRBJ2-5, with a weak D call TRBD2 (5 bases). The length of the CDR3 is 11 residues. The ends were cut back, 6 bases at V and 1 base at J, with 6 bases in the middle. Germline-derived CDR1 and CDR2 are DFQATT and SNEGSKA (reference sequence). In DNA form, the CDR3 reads TGCAGTGCGACTACCCAAGAGACCCAGTACTTC. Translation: CSATTQETQYF.

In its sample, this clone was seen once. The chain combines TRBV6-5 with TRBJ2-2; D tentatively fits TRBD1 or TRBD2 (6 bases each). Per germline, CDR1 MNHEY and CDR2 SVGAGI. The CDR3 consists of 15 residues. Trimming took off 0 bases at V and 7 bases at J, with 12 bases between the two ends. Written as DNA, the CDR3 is TGTGCCAGCAGTTACTCGGGGGGCTCTAGCGGGGAGCTGTTTTTT. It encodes CASSYSGGSSGELFF.

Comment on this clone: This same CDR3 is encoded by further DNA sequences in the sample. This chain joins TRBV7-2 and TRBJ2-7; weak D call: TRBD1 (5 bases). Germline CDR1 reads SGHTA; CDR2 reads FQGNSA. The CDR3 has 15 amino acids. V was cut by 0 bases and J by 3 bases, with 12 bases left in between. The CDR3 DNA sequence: TGTGCCAGCAGCTTAGCTAGGGGCCCCTTCTACGAGCAGTACTTC. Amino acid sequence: CASSLARGPFYEQYF.